Each of the 9 T cell receptor beta chains below was sequenced from the same sample in a study of blood T cell repertoires in COVID-19. The assay was immunoSEQ multiplex PCR, and TCRdb's table has in-frame clones only and misses some. The table lists over 45,000 clones, 81% of them singletons, with under 30% in the top ten. Sequenced input: peripheral blood. These receptors originate from a woman of 80 years or more with active or convalescent COVID-19.

The chain joins TRBV19 to TRBJ1-2; 8 nucleotides match TRBD1. Looked up from germline, CDR1 is LNHDA and CDR2 is SQIVND (reference sequence). V lost 6 bases to trimming and J lost 4 bases; unmatched junction nucleotides: 7. The length of the CDR3 is 14 residues. CDR3 bases: TGTGCCAGTAGCGAGGCAGGGGGCCTCTATGGCTACACCTTC. It yields the protein CASSEAGGLYGYTF. Full variable domain (missing parts from reference TRBV19 and TRBJ1-2): DGGITQSPKYLFRKEGQNVTLSCEQNLNHDAMYWYRQDPGQGLRLIYYSQIVNDFQKGDIAEGYSVSREKKESFPLTVTSAQKNPTAFYLCASSEAGGLYGYTFGSGTRLTVV.

The chain couples TRBV6-5 to TRBJ1-5; D call uncertain. Per germline, CDR1 MNHEY and CDR2 SVGAGI. Trimming stripped 6 bases from V and 3 bases from J, with 15 bases between. The CDR3 covers 15 residues. The CDR3 DNA follows: TGTGCCAGCAGAGACCTCTATGGGCCCAATCAGCCCCAGCATTTT. It translates to CASRDLYGPNQPQHF.

This chain uses TRBV14 with TRBJ1-2, with TRBD1 as a possible D gene (5 bases). The CDR3 has 17 residues. Per germline, CDR1 SGHDN and CDR2 FVKESK. The V end lost 1 base, the J end lost 0 bases, and 15 bases lay between the germline ends. CDR3 nucleotides: TGTGCCAGCAGCCAAGTGGCAGGGATGACCGCTAACTATGGCTACACCTTC. It codes for CASSQVAGMTANYGYTF.

The chain carries TRBV7-9 and TRBJ2-5; 8 nucleotides match TRBD2. The CDR3 contains 18 residues. Germline trimming cut 1 base from V and 2 bases from J; bases unmatched to any gene: 12. Germline loops: CDR1 SEHNR, CDR2 FQNEAQ (reference sequence). The CDR3 here is CASSLVERGPKVQETQYF. CDR3 nucleotides: TGTGCCAGCAGCTTAGTCGAGCGGGGGCCGAAGGTACAAGAGACCCAGTACTTC.

The chain recombines TRBV2 with TRBJ2-7; 9 bases are shared with TRBD1. The germline V gene has CDR1 SNHLY and CDR2 FYNNEI. Trimming at V came to 7 bases and at J to 7 bases, leaving 11 bases not matched to a gene. This CDR3 region has 14 residues. CDR3 nucleotides: TGTGCCAGCAAGAGACAGGGGGATCTTGATGAGCAGTACTTC. Translation: CASKRQGDLDEQYF.

V gene TRBV24-1 combines with J gene TRBJ2-7; weak D call: TRBD2 (5 bases). The CDR3 sequence is 13 residues long. Germline CDR1 and CDR2: KGHDR and SFDVKD. V lost 2 bases and J 6 bases, leaving 10 bases between the germline ends. The CDR3 region has the DNA TGTGCCACCAGTGATTCGGCAGAGGGCGAGCAGTACTTC. Amino acid sequence: CATSDSAEGEQYF.

This rearrangement joins TRBV12-5 to TRBJ2-1; 8 bases map to TRBD2. This CDR3 has 17 residues. Per the germline V gene, CDR1 is LGHNT and CDR2 is FRNRAP. V lost 2 bases and J lost 0; bases outside the gene matches: 6. CDR3 residues: CASGLTSGTSSYNEQFF. CDR3 bases: TGTGCTAGTGGTTTGACTAGCGGAACGAGCTCCTACAATGAGCAGTTCTTC.

The chain combines TRBV11-2 with TRBJ1-4, with 8 bases matching TRBD1. The CDR3 runs 15 residues. Germline V gene lookup returns CDR1 SGHAT and CDR2 FQNNGV. Unmatched junction bases numbered 4, after V lost 5 bases and J lost 2 bases. CDR3 protein: CASSPGQGTNEKLFF. DNA for the CDR3: TGTGCCAGCAGCCCAGGACAGGGCACTAATGAAAAACTGTTTTTT.

The V gene is TRBV19, the J gene TRBJ2-2; weak D call: TRBD1 (6 bases). The germline CDR1 and CDR2 sequences are LNHDA and SQIVND (reference sequence). This CDR3 has 16 amino acids. Trimming removed 0 bases at V and 4 bases at J, with 12 bases between. The CDR3 nucleotides are TGTGCCAGTAGTATAGAGGGACACCTGAGCACCGGGGAGCTGTTTTTT. Encoded protein: CASSIEGHLSTGELFF.